A selection of T cell receptor beta chains follows, all from one sample in a study of shared clonotypes between healthy human individuals. Sequenced by immunoSEQ multiplex PCR; TCRdb stores in-frame clones only, minus some. The sample consists of 700,000 to 950,000 clones, 95% to 97% of them appearing once. The sequenced material came from naive CD8+ T cells sorted from blood. The receptors shown here come from a man aged 25 to 45 in good health. Each CDR3 is given with its conserved first and last residue. The order of the fields is J gene, clone size, D gene, V gene, CDR3 length, CDR3 protein, CDR3 DNA. The D gene is left open where the match is weak. Expanded clones get a size class; other rows say once, few or many, or leave the size out.

>TRBJ2-3|NA|TRBD2|TRBV14|16
CASRTSTSGITDTQYF
TGTGCCAGCAGAACCTCGACTAGCGGCATCACAGATACGCAGTATTTT
>TRBJ2-2|NA|TRBD1|TRBV5-1|16
CASSQPGQGVTGELFF
TGCGCCAGCAGTCAACCGGGACAGGGAGTCACCGGGGAGCTGTTTTTT
>TRBJ1-4|NA|NA|TRBV2|14
CASSDSATNEKLFF
TGTGCCAGCAGTGATTCTGCAACTAATGAAAAACTGTTTTTT
>TRBJ2-7|NA|TRBD2|TRBV4-1|15
CASSQEREGRKEQYF
TGCGCCAGCAGCCAAGAGCGGGAGGGCCGGAAAGAGCAGTACTTC
>TRBJ2-2|NA|NA|TRBV19|13
CASSVTVSGELFF
TGTGCCAGTAGTGTAACGGTATCCGGGGAGCTGTTTTTT
>TRBJ2-1|NA|NA|TRBV7-9|18
CASSKGWGVAESYNEQFF
TGTGCCAGCAGCAAAGGGTGGGGAGTAGCGGAGTCCTACAATGAGCAGTTCTTC
>TRBJ2-1|NA|NA|TRBV7-2|11
CASSFPPEQFF
TGTGCCAGCAGCTTCCCGCCTGAGCAGTTCTTC
>TRBJ2-5|NA|NA|TRBV19|13
CASSWRDEETQYF
TGTGCCAGTAGTTGGCGGGATGAGGAGACCCAGTACTTC
>TRBJ2-7|NA|NA|TRBV9|12
CASSVDGDEQYF
TGTGCCAGCAGCGTAGATGGTGACGAGCAGTACTTC
>TRBJ2-1|NA|NA|TRBV11-3|14
CASSTRTGNNEQFF
TGTGCCAGCAGCACACGAACAGGGAACAATGAGCAGTTCTTC
>TRBJ2-7|NA|NA|TRBV7-9|15
CASSLLDSWSYEQYF
TGTGCCAGCAGCTTATTGGACTCCTGGTCCTACGAGCAGTACTTC
>TRBJ1-1|NA|NA|TRBV9|12
CASGPMNTEAFF
TGTGCCAGCGGGCCCATGAACACTGAAGCTTTCTTT
>TRBJ2-5|NA|NA|TRBV5-6|13
CASSFVRLETQYF
TGTGCCAGCAGCTTCGTCCGATTGGAGACCCAGTACTTC
>TRBJ2-2|NA|NA|TRBV27|12
CASSLVTGELFF
TGTGCCAGCAGTTTAGTAACCGGGGAGCTGTTTTTT
>TRBJ2-3|once|TRBD1|TRBV7-6|16
CASSDPWDRHTDTQYF
TGTGCCAGCAGCGATCCTTGGGACAGGCACACAGATACGCAGTATTTT
>TRBJ2-7|NA|TRBD1|TRBV4-1|14
CASSSGQGFYEQYF
TGCGCCAGCAGTTCAGGACAGGGTTTCTACGAGCAGTACTTC
>TRBJ2-2|once|TRBD1|TRBV6-1|16
CASSAETGAYTGELFF
TGTGCCAGCAGTGCAGAGACAGGGGCGTACACCGGGGAGCTGTTTTTT
>TRBJ2-2|NA|NA|TRBV5-4|16
CASSPLGEDDTGELFF
TGTGCCAGCAGCCCGCTGGGGGAGGACGACACCGGGGAGCTGTTTTTT
>TRBJ1-4|NA|NA|TRBV9|14
CASSGSGAGEKLFF
TGTGCCAGCAGCGGAAGTGGGGCGGGTGAAAAACTGTTTTTT
>TRBJ2-7|NA|NA|TRBV7-9|14
CASSSRETPYEQYF
TGTGCCAGCAGCTCCCGGGAGACCCCCTACGAGCAGTACTTC
>TRBJ2-7|NA|TRBD1|TRBV28|10
CATKQGWWYF
TGTGCCACAAAACAGGGGTGGTGGTACTTC
>TRBJ2-3|NA|TRBD1|TRBV27|13
CASSSTGFDTQYF
TGTGCCAGCAGCTCGACAGGGTTCGATACGCAGTATTTT
>TRBJ2-1|NA|NA|TRBV28|15
CASSLLASSYNEQFF
TGTGCCAGCAGTTTATTGGCTAGCTCCTACAATGAGCAGTTCTTC
>TRBJ1-5|once|NA|TRBV6-1|15
CASSDIDSSNQPQHF
TGTGCCAGCAGTGACATTGACAGTAGCAATCAGCCCCAGCATTTT
>TRBJ2-1|NA|TRBD1|TRBV27|16
CASSLYPGQGLNEQFF
TGTGCCAGCAGCCTTTATCCGGGACAGGGGCTCAATGAGCAGTTCTTC
>TRBJ2-5|few|NA|TRBV11-2|12
CASSLTSETQYF
TGTGCCAGCAGCTTAACTTCGGAGACCCAGTACTTC
>TRBJ2-2|NA|TRBD2|TRBV27|17
CASSPLGLAENTGELFF
TGTGCCAGCAGTCCCCTGGGACTAGCGGAGAACACCGGGGAGCTGTTTTTT
>TRBJ2-3|NA|TRBD1|TRBV27|16
CASSRLDRTSTDTQYF
TGTGCCAGCAGCCGATTGGACAGGACTAGCACAGATACGCAGTATTTT
>TRBJ2-7|NA|TRBD1|TRBV11-2|15
CASSLVGQASYEQYF
TGTGCCAGCAGCTTAGTCGGACAGGCCTCCTACGAGCAGTACTTC
>TRBJ2-7|NA|NA|TRBV5-4|12
CASPGVGGEQYF
TGTGCCAGCCCCGGGGTAGGTGGCGAGCAGTACTTC
>TRBJ2-7|once|TRBD2|TRBV30|14
CAWWGAGTGGEQYF
TGTGCCTGGTGGGGAGCGGGGACGGGCGGCGAGCAGTACTTC
>TRBJ2-3|NA|TRBD2|TRBV2|18
CASSMTSGRALSTDTQYF
TGTGCCAGCAGTATGACTAGCGGGAGGGCCCTGAGCACAGATACGCAGTATTTT
>TRBJ2-7|NA|NA|TRBV27|14
CASSLSPEGYEQYF
TGTGCCAGCAGTTTATCACCTGAGGGGTACGAGCAGTACTTC
>TRBJ1-3|NA|NA|TRBV11-2|12
CAAGSTGNTIYF
TGTGCCGCGGGATCGACTGGAAACACCATATATTTT
>TRBJ2-1|NA|TRBD2|TRBV14|17
CASSQGLAGVLYNEQFF
TGTGCCAGCAGCCAAGGACTAGCGGGAGTTTTGTACAATGAGCAGTTCTTC
>TRBJ1-1|NA|NA|TRBV7-9|13
CASSFAPPPEAFF
TGTGCCAGCAGCTTCGCGCCCCCCCCTGAAGCTTTCTTT
>TRBJ1-3|NA|NA|TRBV6-6|14
CASTHLGSGNTIYF
TGTGCCAGCACCCATCTTGGCTCTGGAAACACCATATATTTT
>TRBJ1-1|NA|NA|TRBV6-5|14
CASSPVQGNTEAFF
TGTGCCAGCAGCCCCGTCCAGGGGAACACTGAAGCTTTCTTT
>TRBJ1-1|NA|TRBD1|TRBV12-5|14
CASGLGQGIDEAFF
TGTGCTAGTGGTCTAGGACAGGGGATAGATGAAGCTTTCTTT
>TRBJ2-7|NA|NA|TRBV6-1|14
CASSEGGRSYEQYF
TGTGCCAGCAGTGAAGGCGGTAGGTCTTACGAGCAGTACTTC